The next 2 T cell receptor beta chains were all read from a single sample in a study of chemoradiotherapy in HPV16-positive cancers. The method was immunoSEQ multiplex PCR; TCRdb's version includes in-frame clones alone and lacks a portion of them. The sample carries roughly 70,000 clones, more than 70% recorded once. Sequences were derived from blood, sampled from a patient who underwent chemoradiotherapy. The source is a human donor with HPV-associated anogenital cancer.

This rearrangement joins TRBV30 to TRBJ1-2; 11 bases are shared with TRBD1. The CDR3 loop spans 16 amino acids. V lost 4 bases and J lost 4; bases outside the gene matches: 11. Germline V lookup: CDR1 GTSNPN, CDR2 SVGIG (reference sequence). The CDR3 sequence is CAWTRRDRGSSYGYTF. The CDR3, as DNA: TGTGCCTGGACTAGACGGGACAGGGGGTCGAGCTATGGCTACACCTTC. The full variable domain, in which reference TRBV30 and TRBJ1-2 provide the parts outside the CDR3, is SQTIHQWPATLVQPVGSPLSLECTVEGTSNPNLYWYRQAAGRGLQLLFYSVGIGQISSEVPQNLSASRPQDRQFILSSKKLLLSDSGFYLCAWTRRDRGSSYGYTFGSGTRLTVV.

CDR3 DNA: TGTGCCAGCAGCTTACCTGGATTAGGTAAGGATGAGCAGTTCTTC. Translating it yields CASSLPGLGKDEQFF. The V gene is TRBV11-3, the J gene TRBJ2-1; D unclear. There are 15 residues in the CDR3. Germline V gives CDR1 SGHNT, CDR2 YENEEA. Trimming shortened V by 2 bases and J by 8 bases, and 16 bases separated the two germline ends.